This T cell receptor (beta chain) appears in the sequencing data of a study of blood T cells in healthy people across ages. General observations from the study: Per-million-T-cell TCR beta diversity fell roughly linearly with age.

PBMCs numbering at least 7 million were isolated per sample. Comment on this clonotype: Its target is not known.

The CDR3 contains 14 residues. Losses at the gene ends were 4 bases for V and 13 bases for J; bases not matched to a gene: 12. CDR1 and CDR2 from the germline V gene are DFQATT and SNEGSKA (reference sequence). A second PCR, run for roughly 7 to 11 cycles, used a sample-barcoded 5' primer plus a J-beta primer mix. Each cDNA molecule was tagged by a template-switch adaptor with 12 random nucleotides. TCRdb reanalysed the 5' RACE reads using MiXCR and keeps one entry per CDR3 protein. Counted here are about 810,000 distinct CDR3 sequences, 35% to 40% occurring once; the ten biggest clones make up approximately 13%.

The sample comprised blood. This TCR came from a man between 18 and 29 years old in good health. The J gene is TRBJ2-1, the V gene TRBV20-1; TRBD2 agrees at 11 bases. Here the CDR3 reads CSATLAGGRETQFF. For the CDR3, the DNA is TGCAGTGCTACCCTAGCGGGGGGCCGGGAGACCCAGTTCTTC.